This T cell receptor beta chain was identified in a study of T cells in Graves' hyperthyroidism and ophthalmopathy (dated by TCRdb to the late 2010s). Regarding the study in general: Peripheral blood samples were taken at initial diagnosis, before any treatment was given. In addition, the study compared T-cell repertoires in thyroid tissue and in blood from 6 or 7 Graves' hyperthyroidism patients. An independent validation cohort of around 19 hyperthyroidism patients and over 15 patients who later progressed to ophthalmopathy tested prospective prediction of ophthalmopathy. After blood sampling, hyperthyroidism patients were treated with methimazole at a starting dose of 30 mg daily, and ophthalmopathy patients were treated with high-dose intravenous methylprednisolone. The paper reports TCR Vbeta CDR3 sequencing of some 140 peripheral blood samples: some 41 ophthalmopathy, approximately 74 hyperthyroidism and 17 progressor patients. TCR V-J signatures able to tell the groups apart were searched for in a discovery cohort of some 100 patients, of whom 43 had Graves' ophthalmopathy and around 57 had stable Graves' hyperthyroidism. For training and testing, the 100 or so patients in the discovery cohort were randomly divided in a 7:3 ratio. Broader findings and caveats from the paper: Most expanded thyroid clonotypes (frequency above 0.001) were also found in blood, which suggests that blood repertoires may mirror thyroid immune responses. No statistical method was used to fix the sample size in advance, and group allocation was not hidden from the investigators. During validation, the model predicted progression to ophthalmopathy a median of around 7 months ahead of onset, with around 71% sensitivity and 72% to 80% specificity. Ophthalmopathy was separated from stable hyperthyroidism by a 13 V-J signature model, with approximately 85% sensitivity and around 81% specificity obtained in cross-validation and 80%/75% obtained in testing.

CDR1 is given as SGHTA and CDR2 as FQGTGA, both from the germline V gene. Trimming at the junction amounts to 3 bases on V and 6 bases on J, and the germline ends lie 15 bases apart. From cysteine to phenylalanine, the CDR3 is 15 amino acids long. The kept DNA is CDR3 alone, 45 bases in frame from the first base. Moderately to severely active disease, a Clinical Activity Score of at least 3, a NOSPECS grade of at least 4, and a duration under 3 months were present in ophthalmopathy patients. The study excluded patients with uncontrolled infections, other autoimmune diseases, pregnancy or lactation. Clinical symptoms, serum thyroxine and TRAb, thyroid ultrasound, and orbital computed tomography formed the basis for the diagnoses. Ficoll-Paque density gradient centrifugation was used to isolate PBMCs from 8.5 to 10 ml of fresh peripheral blood. Total RNA was extracted using Trizol reagent, and RNA quality was assessed on an Agilent 2100 Bioanalyzer.

The TCR beta CDR3 regions were amplified from RNA transcripts. A first-round RT-PCR of the TCR CDR3 used the HTBI primer set with the Qiagen OneStep RT-PCR kit. A second multiplex PCR round built the libraries, followed by size selection and purification. The libraries were sequenced on an Illumina HiSeq2000 using paired-end 100 bp reads. From the authors' description of their analysis: Raw data were processed with SOAPnuke, discarding reads with adapters, uncalled bases, mean Phred below 15, or no exact constant-primer or identifier match. High-quality paired reads were merged using COPE v1.2.5, and each unique nucleotide sequence was defined as a clonotype. MiTCR v1.1 was used to align clonotypes to the IMGT TRBV, TRBD and TRBJ reference segments. The analysis was restricted to V-J combinations with a frequency above 0.0001, which together covered 99.2% of the repertoires. The TCS score was defined as the ratio of F50 (clonal expansion) to E x V (chaos), calculated using BLOSUM62-based TCRdist between CDR3 peptides within each V-J. Welch's t-statistics and random forest reduced around 550 V-J features to about 12, which were used in a naive Bayes classifier (R e1071). TCRdb reworked the public reads: Q25 trimming with fastp, MiXCR clone assembly, productive beta chains retained. Rows are combined by CDR3 protein, so each entry shows the most common genes and DNA. The V and J calls, along with clone size, are taken from TCRdb and not from the paper's own processing. In this sample the table shows a few hundred thousand distinct CDR3 sequences, about 16% of which occur a single time. Clones ranked in the top ten supply roughly 19% of the sample.

This clonotype was counted at least ten times. The specificity of this receptor is unknown. Per-base quality was not reported, and no clone a single base away is much larger than it. This receptor chain uses TRBV7-3 and TRBJ2-1; possibly the D gene is TRBD2, per 5 matching bases. This TCR came from a woman in her sixties or seventies with Graves' ophthalmopathy. Sequenced: blood. DNA sequence: TGTGCCAGCAGCTTCCACGGGGTCTTGGGCAATGAGCAGTTCTTC. It encodes CASSFHGVLGNEQFF.